A selection of T cell receptor beta chains follows, all from one sample in a study of shared clonotypes between healthy human individuals. The method was immunoSEQ multiplex PCR; TCRdb's version includes in-frame clones alone and lacks a portion of them. The sample yields about 2.4 million clones, over 85% seen once. The sample comprised naive CD4+ T cells from PBMCs. The receptors were sampled from a man younger than 35 in good health. Some clones in this sample may be carry-over from other donors' samples. CDR3s include the opening cysteine and the closing phenylalanine or tryptophan. A D gene is named only where the DNA matches it firmly. Size is omitted from some rows. Given values are once, few, many or a class for expanded clones.

d_gene: TRBD1; j_gene: TRBJ2-7; v_gene: TRBV5-1; abundance: NA; CDR3nt: TGCGCCAGCAGCGGGACAGGGGGCAGGTACGAGCAGTACTTC; CDR3aa: CASSGTGGRYEQYF
d_gene: NA; j_gene: TRBJ2-5; v_gene: TRBV18; abundance: NA; CDR3nt: TGTGCCAGCTCACCACTGAGGGGAGAGACCCAGTACTTC; CDR3aa: CASSPLRGETQYF
d_gene: NA; j_gene: TRBJ2-7; v_gene: TRBV28; abundance: NA; CDR3nt: TGTGCCAGCAGTTTAATGTGGGATTACTACGAGCAGTACTTC; CDR3aa: CASSLMWDYYEQYF
d_gene: TRBD1; j_gene: TRBJ2-7; v_gene: TRBV18; abundance: NA; CDR3nt: TGTGCCAGCCGCCGACAGGGGGAAGAATACGAGCAGTACTTC; CDR3aa: CASRRQGEEYEQYF
d_gene: TRBD2; j_gene: TRBJ2-1; v_gene: TRBV28; abundance: NA; CDR3nt: TGTGCCAGCAGTCCCCCCAACCTCCTACTAGCGGCCAATGAGCAGTTCTTC; CDR3aa: CASSPPNLLLAANEQFF
d_gene: TRBD1; j_gene: TRBJ2-1; v_gene: TRBV30; abundance: NA; CDR3nt: TGTGCCTGGAACACAGGGGGCGGATACAATGAGCAGTTCTTC; CDR3aa: CAWNTGGGYNEQFF
d_gene: NA; j_gene: TRBJ2-2; v_gene: TRBV6-6; abundance: NA; CDR3nt: TGTGCCAGCATAGGCGGTGGCACCGGGGAGCTGTTTTTT; CDR3aa: CASIGGGTGELFF
d_gene: NA; j_gene: TRBJ2-7; v_gene: TRBV29-1; abundance: NA; CDR3nt: TGCAGCGTCCGGGACGCAACCTACTACGAGCAGTACTTC; CDR3aa: CSVRDATYYEQYF
d_gene: NA; j_gene: TRBJ1-2; v_gene: TRBV4-1; abundance: NA; CDR3nt: TGCGCCAGCAGCAACAGAGCGGGATCCTATGGCTACACCTTC; CDR3aa: CASSNRAGSYGYTF
d_gene: NA; j_gene: TRBJ2-1; v_gene: TRBV9; abundance: NA; CDR3nt: TGTGCCAGCAGCGTAGTCCCAGTGGGTGAGCAGTTCTTC; CDR3aa: CASSVVPVGEQFF
d_gene: TRBD1; j_gene: TRBJ1-2; v_gene: TRBV6-5; abundance: NA; CDR3nt: TGTGCCAGCACCAGAGGACAGGGCGCGTATGGCTACACCTTC; CDR3aa: CASTRGQGAYGYTF
d_gene: NA; j_gene: TRBJ1-4; v_gene: TRBV5-1; abundance: NA; CDR3nt: TGCGCCAGCAGCCCCACAGACCCCTCCAAAGGCGAAAAACTGTTTTTT; CDR3aa: CASSPTDPSKGEKLFF
d_gene: NA; j_gene: TRBJ1-3; v_gene: TRBV4-1; abundance: NA; CDR3nt: TGCGCCAGCAGCCTCGGTGCTACAGGTGCAGTCTCTGGAAACACCATATATTTT; CDR3aa: CASSLGATGAVSGNTIYF
d_gene: TRBD1; j_gene: TRBJ1-2; v_gene: TRBV7-2; abundance: NA; CDR3nt: TGTGCCAGCAGCCCCGGGACAGGGGCCCTTAGGTATGGCTACACCTTC; CDR3aa: CASSPGTGALRYGYTF
d_gene: TRBD1; j_gene: TRBJ1-1; v_gene: TRBV9; abundance: NA; CDR3nt: TGTGCCAGCAGCGGCCCGACAGGGACAGGGAACACTGAAGCTTTCTTT; CDR3aa: CASSGPTGTGNTEAFF
d_gene: NA; j_gene: TRBJ1-2; v_gene: TRBV6-6; abundance: NA; CDR3nt: TGTGCCAGCAGCATCGGGGGGGCTAACTATGGCTACACCTTC; CDR3aa: CASSIGGANYGYTF
d_gene: TRBD1; j_gene: TRBJ1-1; v_gene: TRBV6-1; abundance: NA; CDR3nt: TGTGCCAGCAGTGATGCCGGGACAGGGTTTGAGCGAAGAAGGGCTTTCTTT; CDR3aa: CASSDAGTGFERRRAFF
d_gene: NA; j_gene: TRBJ2-7; v_gene: TRBV2; abundance: NA; CDR3nt: TGTGCCAGCAGAAGATCATTTTGGGACATCTCCTACGAGCAGTACTTC; CDR3aa: CASRRSFWDISYEQYF
d_gene: TRBD2; j_gene: TRBJ2-5; v_gene: TRBV4-3; abundance: NA; CDR3nt: TGCGCCAGCAGCCAAGAACGACTAGCGGGAGCAGAGACCCAGTACTTC; CDR3aa: CASSQERLAGAETQYF
d_gene: TRBD1; j_gene: TRBJ1-4; v_gene: TRBV5-1; abundance: NA; CDR3nt: TGCGCCAGCAGCTTCTCAACCGGACAGGGCCGGAATGAAAAACTGTTTTTT; CDR3aa: CASSFSTGQGRNEKLFF
d_gene: NA; j_gene: TRBJ1-4; v_gene: TRBV9; abundance: NA; CDR3nt: TGTGCCAGCAGCCCTGGGGGAGGGGAAAAACTGTTTTTT; CDR3aa: CASSPGGGEKLFF
d_gene: NA; j_gene: TRBJ2-7; v_gene: TRBV5-4; abundance: NA; CDR3nt: TGTGCCAGCAGCCAGGACTCGGCCCGGGTAGTGGAGCAGTACTTC; CDR3aa: CASSQDSARVVEQYF
d_gene: TRBD1; j_gene: TRBJ2-5; v_gene: TRBV11-3; abundance: NA; CDR3nt: TGTGCCAGCAGCGAGGACAGGGAGGAGGGGACCCAGTACTTC; CDR3aa: CASSEDREEGTQYF
d_gene: TRBD1; j_gene: TRBJ2-7; v_gene: TRBV29-1; abundance: NA; CDR3nt: TGCAGCGTTCGACAGGGATCCTACGAGCAGTACTTC; CDR3aa: CSVRQGSYEQYF
d_gene: NA; j_gene: TRBJ1-2; v_gene: TRBV6-5; abundance: few; CDR3nt: TGTGCCAGCAGCAAGGGACGCCCCGGGGGCTATGGCTACACCTTC; CDR3aa: CASSKGRPGGYGYTF
d_gene: TRBD2; j_gene: TRBJ2-5; v_gene: TRBV5-1; abundance: NA; CDR3nt: TGCGCCAGCAGCTTGCCTAGCGGGCAAGAGACCCAGTACTTC; CDR3aa: CASSLPSGQETQYF
d_gene: NA; j_gene: TRBJ1-1; v_gene: TRBV29-1; abundance: NA; CDR3nt: TGCAGCGTTGAACAAAGGGCGGTGAACACTGAAGCTTTCTTT; CDR3aa: CSVEQRAVNTEAFF
d_gene: NA; j_gene: TRBJ2-3; v_gene: TRBV6-5; abundance: NA; CDR3nt: TGTGCCAGCAGTTACAGGGGGGCAGATACGCAGTATTTT; CDR3aa: CASSYRGADTQYF
d_gene: NA; j_gene: TRBJ1-1; v_gene: TRBV5-4; abundance: NA; CDR3nt: TGTGCCAGCAGCTTGGCCGGAAAGGCGGAAGCTTTCTTT; CDR3aa: CASSLAGKAEAFF
d_gene: NA; j_gene: TRBJ1-1; v_gene: TRBV28; abundance: NA; CDR3nt: TGTGCCGGTCAAAAGACAGGTTTTGACACTGAAGCTTTCTTT; CDR3aa: CAGQKTGFDTEAFF
d_gene: NA; j_gene: TRBJ1-1; v_gene: TRBV28; abundance: NA; CDR3nt: TGTGCCAGCAGCGGGAGGGTCATGAACACTGAAGCTTTCTTT; CDR3aa: CASSGRVMNTEAFF
d_gene: NA; j_gene: TRBJ2-5; v_gene: TRBV27; abundance: NA; CDR3nt: TGTGCCAGCAGTTTGGGCAGGCGCAGGGGGACCCAGTACTTC; CDR3aa: CASSLGRRRGTQYF
d_gene: NA; j_gene: TRBJ2-7; v_gene: TRBV5-1; abundance: NA; CDR3nt: TGCGCCAGCAGCTTAGGAGGAGGGGATACCTACGAGCAGTACTTC; CDR3aa: CASSLGGGDTYEQYF
d_gene: NA; j_gene: TRBJ1-2; v_gene: TRBV7-9; abundance: NA; CDR3nt: TGTGCCAGCAGCCCCGGGACCTATGGCTACACCTTC; CDR3aa: CASSPGTYGYTF
d_gene: NA; j_gene: TRBJ2-1; v_gene: TRBV19; abundance: NA; CDR3nt: TGTGCCAGTAGCCACAGGGGGACTAGCCCCTACAATGAGCAGTTCTTC; CDR3aa: CASSHRGTSPYNEQFF
d_gene: TRBD2; j_gene: TRBJ2-3; v_gene: TRBV19; abundance: NA; CDR3nt: TGTGCCACTACGACTAGCGGGGCTAGGGATACGCAGTATTTT; CDR3aa: CATTTSGARDTQYF
d_gene: NA; j_gene: TRBJ2-3; v_gene: TRBV5-8; abundance: NA; CDR3nt: TGTGCCAGCAGCTTGTGGGGCCGCACAGATACGCAGTATTTT; CDR3aa: CASSLWGRTDTQYF
d_gene: NA; j_gene: TRBJ1-4; v_gene: TRBV7-9; abundance: NA; CDR3nt: TGTGCCAGCAGCTTAGGTTTAGCAACTAATGAAAAACTGTTTTTT; CDR3aa: CASSLGLATNEKLFF
d_gene: NA; j_gene: TRBJ1-1; v_gene: TRBV5-1; abundance: NA; CDR3nt: TGCGCCAGCAGCTTCAGTCCAGGGCTAGGGAACACTGAAGCTTTCTTT; CDR3aa: CASSFSPGLGNTEAFF
d_gene: NA; j_gene: TRBJ2-7; v_gene: TRBV5-1; abundance: NA; CDR3nt: TGCGCCAGCAGTTTCGGGAGTGGCCCCTACGAGCAGTACTTC; CDR3aa: CASSFGSGPYEQYF
d_gene: TRBD1; j_gene: TRBJ2-1; v_gene: TRBV5-1; abundance: NA; CDR3nt: TGCGCCAGCCGACCAGGGGGCGATGAGCAGTTCTTC; CDR3aa: CASRPGGDEQFF
d_gene: NA; j_gene: TRBJ1-2; v_gene: TRBV4-2; abundance: once; CDR3nt: TGTGCCAGCAGCCCCCGGGGCGGGGTCCCTGGCTACACCTTC; CDR3aa: CASSPRGGVPGYTF
d_gene: NA; j_gene: TRBJ1-1; v_gene: TRBV2; abundance: NA; CDR3nt: TGTGCCAGCCAACTGGGAAGGGACACTGAAGCTTTCTTT; CDR3aa: CASQLGRDTEAFF
d_gene: TRBD2; j_gene: TRBJ2-1; v_gene: TRBV6-5; abundance: NA; CDR3nt: TGTGCCAGCAGACTAGCGCCCAATGAGCAGTTCTTC; CDR3aa: CASRLAPNEQFF
d_gene: TRBD2; j_gene: TRBJ2-7; v_gene: TRBV6-5; abundance: NA; CDR3nt: TGTGCCAGCAGTTACTCGACTAGCGGTCACGAGCAGTACTTC; CDR3aa: CASSYSTSGHEQYF
d_gene: NA; j_gene: TRBJ2-7; v_gene: TRBV5-1; abundance: NA; CDR3nt: TGCGCCAGCAGCCCAGGACAGAACTACGAGCAGTACTTC; CDR3aa: CASSPGQNYEQYF
d_gene: NA; j_gene: TRBJ2-5; v_gene: TRBV7-3; abundance: NA; CDR3nt: TGTGCCAGCAGCCCATGGGCCCAAGAGACCCAGTACTTC; CDR3aa: CASSPWAQETQYF
d_gene: NA; j_gene: TRBJ2-4; v_gene: TRBV5-1; abundance: NA; CDR3nt: TGCGCCAGCAGCCCGGACCGGGAACAAACAAACATTCAGTACTTC; CDR3aa: CASSPDREQTNIQYF
d_gene: NA; j_gene: TRBJ1-2; v_gene: TRBV5-4; abundance: NA; CDR3nt: TGTGCCAGCAGCCCACCGTTGAGGGGGGGCAACTATGGCTACACCTTC; CDR3aa: CASSPPLRGGNYGYTF